This is a list of T cell receptor beta chains from one sample in a study of CD8+CD57+ T cells in acquired aplastic anemia. TCRdb re-called the reads with MiXCR, one entry per CDR3 protein. The sample records about 220,000 distinct CDR3 sequences, 45% to 50% being singletons. Material: sorted CD4+, CD8+, or CD8+CD57+ T cells (not recorded which) from PBMCs. All receptors derive from a human donor with aplastic anemia. CDR3s include the opening cysteine and the closing phenylalanine or tryptophan. A D gene is named only where the DNA matches it firmly. Not every row has a clone size; where given, it reads once, few, many or a size class.

clone size: NA
J gene: TRBJ1-3
V gene: TRBV19
D gene: NA
CDR3 protein: CASSTITGSGNTIYF
CDR3 DNA: TGTGCCAGTAGTACCATAACAGGGTCCGGAAACACCATATATTTT

clone size: few
J gene: TRBJ2-3
V gene: TRBV25-1
D gene: NA
CDR3 protein: CASSESTDTQYF
CDR3 DNA: TGTGCCAGCAGTGAAAGCACAGATACGCAGTATTTT

clone size: medium-sized
J gene: TRBJ2-7
V gene: TRBV29-1
D gene: TRBD1
CDR3 protein: CSVAGGDPYEQYF
CDR3 DNA: TGCAGCGTGGCAGGGGGTGACCCCTACGAGCAGTACTTC

clone size: NA
J gene: TRBJ2-2
V gene: TRBV30
D gene: TRBD2
CDR3 protein: CAWTAGEPGELFF
CDR3 DNA: TGTGCCTGGACAGCGGGAGAGCCCGGGGAGCTGTTTTTT

clone size: few
J gene: TRBJ2-7
V gene: TRBV7-9
D gene: NA
CDR3 protein: CASSGETESYEQYF
CDR3 DNA: TGTGCCAGCAGTGGGGAGACGGAATCCTACGAGCAGTACTTC

clone size: NA
J gene: TRBJ2-7
V gene: TRBV6-5
D gene: NA
CDR3 protein: CASSYPAGTAAYEQYF
CDR3 DNA: TGTGCCAGCAGTTACCCGGCTGGGACTGCCGCCTACGAGCAGTACTTC

clone size: many
J gene: TRBJ1-3
V gene: TRBV9
D gene: TRBD1
CDR3 protein: CASSVGDRGPPREGNTIYF
CDR3 DNA: TGTGCCAGCAGCGTAGGGGACAGGGGGCCTCCAAGGGAAGGAAACACCATATATTTT

clone size: many
J gene: TRBJ2-5
V gene: TRBV7-9
D gene: NA
CDR3 protein: CASSSSVQETQYF
CDR3 DNA: TGTGCCAGCAGCTCCTCAGTCCAAGAGACCCAGTACTTC

clone size: NA
J gene: TRBJ2-1
V gene: TRBV10-3
D gene: TRBD2
CDR3 protein: CAISVGLAGGDEQFF
CDR3 DNA: TGTGCCATCAGTGTGGGACTAGCGGGGGGGGATGAGCAGTTCTTC

clone size: NA
J gene: TRBJ1-3
V gene: TRBV19
D gene: NA
CDR3 protein: CASSRGISGNTIYF
CDR3 DNA: TGTGCCAGTAGTAGGGGAATCTCTGGAAACACCATATATTTT

clone size: many
J gene: TRBJ2-7
V gene: TRBV20-1
D gene: NA
CDR3 protein: CSAEGTYPYEQYF
CDR3 DNA: TGCAGTGCAGAGGGGACTTACCCCTACGAGCAGTACTTC

clone size: many
J gene: TRBJ2-7
V gene: TRBV7-9
D gene: NA
CDR3 protein: CASSFRREDEQYF
CDR3 DNA: TGTGCCAGCAGCTTCCGGCGGGAAGACGAGCAGTACTTC

clone size: once
J gene: TRBJ1-4
V gene: TRBV7-9
D gene: TRBD1
CDR3 protein: CASSFLDRPRTNEKLFF
CDR3 DNA: TGTGCCAGCAGCTTCCTGGACAGGCCTCGCACTAATGAAAAACTGTTTTTT

clone size: many
J gene: TRBJ1-6
V gene: TRBV15
D gene: NA
CDR3 protein: CATSRDKSSYNSPLHF
CDR3 DNA: TGTGCCACCAGCAGAGATAAAAGCTCCTATAATTCACCCCTCCACTTT

clone size: many
J gene: TRBJ2-1
V gene: TRBV10-2
D gene: NA
CDR3 protein: CASSATVSEQFF
CDR3 DNA: TGCGCCAGCAGTGCGACAGTCTCTGAGCAGTTCTTC

clone size: many
J gene: TRBJ2-7
V gene: TRBV4-1
D gene: NA
CDR3 protein: CASSQERSPTYEQYF
CDR3 DNA: TGCGCCAGCAGCCAAGAGAGAAGCCCAACCTACGAGCAGTACTTC

clone size: NA
J gene: TRBJ2-1
V gene: TRBV29-1
D gene: NA
CDR3 protein: CSVEMGYNEQFF
CDR3 DNA: TGCAGCGTTGAAATGGGCTACAATGAGCAGTTCTTC

clone size: NA
J gene: TRBJ2-5
V gene: TRBV11-3
D gene: TRBD1
CDR3 protein: CASSHYSTGEETQYF
CDR3 DNA: TGTGCCAGCAGCCACTATTCTACAGGGGAAGAGACCCAGTACTTC

clone size: NA
J gene: TRBJ1-6
V gene: TRBV20-1
D gene: TRBD1
CDR3 protein: CSASGTGSSPLHF
CDR3 DNA: TGCAGTGCTTCCGGGACAGGGTCCTCACCCCTCCACTTT

clone size: NA
J gene: TRBJ1-3
V gene: TRBV15
D gene: TRBD1
CDR3 protein: CATSRVATQGSGNTIYF
CDR3 DNA: TGTGCCACCAGCAGAGTCGCTACACAGGGGTCGGGAAACACCATATATTTT

clone size: NA
J gene: TRBJ2-7
V gene: TRBV7-8
D gene: NA
CDR3 protein: CASSYAGTSSYEQYF
CDR3 DNA: TGTGCCAGCAGCTACGCCGGGACAAGCTCCTACGAGCAGTACTTC

clone size: NA
J gene: TRBJ1-6
V gene: TRBV15
D gene: NA
CDR3 protein: CATSRERGVNNSPLHF
CDR3 DNA: TGTGCCACCAGCAGAGAAAGGGGGGTCAACAATTCACCCCTCCACTTT

clone size: NA
J gene: TRBJ1-1
V gene: TRBV7-9
D gene: NA
CDR3 protein: CASSWRHGTEAFF
CDR3 DNA: TGTGCCAGCAGCTGGAGACACGGTACTGAAGCTTTCTTT

clone size: many
J gene: TRBJ1-2
V gene: TRBV6-1
D gene: NA
CDR3 protein: CASSLVDGYTF
CDR3 DNA: TGTGCCAGCAGCCTAGTCGATGGCTACACCTTC

clone size: NA
J gene: TRBJ1-5
V gene: TRBV27
D gene: NA
CDR3 protein: CASSLGPRDGSNQPQHF
CDR3 DNA: TGTGCCAGCAGTTTAGGACCTCGGGACGGGAGCAATCAGCCCCAGCATTTT

clone size: NA
J gene: TRBJ1-6
V gene: TRBV7-9
D gene: NA
CDR3 protein: CASEGDNSPLHF
CDR3 DNA: TGTGCCAGCGAAGGGGACAATTCACCCCTCCACTTT

clone size: many
J gene: TRBJ2-7
V gene: TRBV15
D gene: NA
CDR3 protein: CATSRASPRSTSSYEQYF
CDR3 DNA: TGTGCCACCAGCAGAGCATCCCCCCGGAGCACTAGCTCCTACGAGCAGTACTTC

clone size: many
J gene: TRBJ2-7
V gene: TRBV7-9
D gene: NA
CDR3 protein: CASSSPPGEQYF
CDR3 DNA: TGTGCCAGCAGCTCCCCCCCGGGCGAGCAGTACTTC

clone size: NA
J gene: TRBJ2-7
V gene: TRBV7-9
D gene: TRBD2
CDR3 protein: CASSRTSGLGYEQYF
CDR3 DNA: TGTGCCAGCAGTCGGACTAGCGGGTTGGGCTACGAGCAGTACTTC

clone size: NA
J gene: TRBJ2-3
V gene: TRBV20-1
D gene: TRBD2
CDR3 protein: CSATPAGGTDTQYF
CDR3 DNA: TGCAGTGCTACCCCAGCGGGGGGCACAGATACGCAGTATTTT

clone size: NA
J gene: TRBJ2-1
V gene: TRBV15
D gene: NA
CDR3 protein: CATSRDRYEQFF
CDR3 DNA: TGTGCCACCAGCAGAGATCGCTATGAGCAGTTCTTC

clone size: NA
J gene: TRBJ1-6
V gene: TRBV19
D gene: NA
CDR3 protein: CASSQLQSPLHF
CDR3 DNA: TGTGCCAGTAGTCAGCTTCAATCACCCCTCCACTTT

clone size: few
J gene: TRBJ2-1
V gene: TRBV28
D gene: TRBD2
CDR3 protein: CASTPWGTLLGLAGDNEQFF
CDR3 DNA: TGTGCCAGCACCCCCTGGGGGACACTCCTTGGACTAGCGGGGGACAATGAGCAGTTCTTC

clone size: NA
J gene: TRBJ1-6
V gene: TRBV9
D gene: TRBD1
CDR3 protein: CASSPEAGQGGSPLHF
CDR3 DNA: TGTGCCAGCAGCCCTGAGGCGGGACAGGGAGGCTCACCCCTCCACTTT

clone size: many
J gene: TRBJ1-2
V gene: TRBV5-4
D gene: TRBD1
CDR3 protein: CASSGGTAYGYTF
CDR3 DNA: TGTGCCAGCAGCGGCGGGACAGCCTATGGCTACACCTTC

clone size: NA
J gene: TRBJ1-2
V gene: TRBV7-9
D gene: TRBD1
CDR3 protein: CASSTRDSPNYGYTF
CDR3 DNA: TGTGCCAGCAGCACAAGGGACAGCCCTAACTATGGCTACACCTTC

clone size: NA
J gene: TRBJ1-2
V gene: TRBV7-9
D gene: TRBD1
CDR3 protein: CASSSSDRGGYGYTF
CDR3 DNA: TGTGCCAGCAGCTCGTCAGACAGGGGCGGCTATGGCTACACCTTC

clone size: NA
J gene: TRBJ2-1
V gene: TRBV9
D gene: NA
CDR3 protein: CASSVAGTPAGNEQFF
CDR3 DNA: TGTGCCAGCAGCGTAGCGGGGACACCTGCGGGAAATGAGCAGTTCTTC

clone size: many
J gene: TRBJ2-7
V gene: TRBV20-1
D gene: TRBD2
CDR3 protein: CSALSREGAYEQYF
CDR3 DNA: TGCAGTGCCCTTAGCCGGGAGGGCGCCTACGAGCAGTACTTC

clone size: few
J gene: TRBJ1-4
V gene: TRBV20-1
D gene: NA
CDR3 protein: CSASGRGEKLFF
CDR3 DNA: TGCAGTGCTAGCGGCAGGGGCGAAAAACTGTTTTTT

clone size: NA
J gene: TRBJ2-3
V gene: TRBV20-1
D gene: NA
CDR3 protein: CSARQPGGDPRTDTQYF
CDR3 DNA: TGCAGTGCTAGACAACCGGGTGGGGACCCTCGCACAGATACGCAGTATTTT

clone size: many
J gene: TRBJ2-7
V gene: TRBV7-9
D gene: NA
CDR3 protein: CASSASGTAHSYEQYF
CDR3 DNA: TGTGCCAGCAGCGCGAGCGGCACGGCCCATTCCTACGAGCAGTACTTC

clone size: many
J gene: TRBJ2-7
V gene: TRBV7-9
D gene: TRBD1
CDR3 protein: CASSGRDSSYEQYF
CDR3 DNA: TGTGCCAGCAGCGGACGGGACAGCTCCTACGAGCAGTACTTC

clone size: few
J gene: TRBJ2-7
V gene: TRBV7-3
D gene: NA
CDR3 protein: CASSFGRAGIVSEQYF
CDR3 DNA: TGTGCCAGCAGCTTTGGTAGGGCAGGGATCGTCTCCGAGCAGTACTTC

clone size: NA
J gene: TRBJ1-1
V gene: TRBV13
D gene: NA
CDR3 protein: CASSLEGENTEAFF
CDR3 DNA: TGTGCCAGCAGCTTAGAGGGGGAAAACACTGAAGCTTTCTTT

clone size: few
J gene: TRBJ2-7
V gene: TRBV12-3/TRBV12-4
D gene: TRBD2
CDR3 protein: CASLGVGGRWGRAYEQYF
CDR3 DNA: TGTGCCAGCCTAGGAGTGGGCGGGAGGTGGGGTCGGGCCTACGAGCAGTACTTC